This is a list of T cell receptor beta chains from one sample in a study of T cell responses to AZD1222 COVID-19 vaccine. Sequencing used immunoSEQ multiplex PCR; TCRdb keeps in-frame clones, though not all of them. The sample has over 100,000 clones, around 87% seen once. Sequences were derived from peripheral blood, sampled on day 0 of AZD1222 vaccination. These receptor sequences come from an adult in good health. The CDR3 runs from the conserved cysteine through the conserved F or W. The D gene is left open where the match is weak. Clone size is stated in some rows and not others, as once, few, many or a class when expanded.

d_gene	abundance	v_gene	j_gene	CDR3nt	CDR3aa
.	.	TRBV28	TRBJ2-7	TGTGCCAGCAGTCCCCCAGGGGGTCGGACTAGGAACGAGCAGTACTTC	CASSPPGGRTRNEQYF
.	few	TRBV28	TRBJ1-1	TGTGCCAGCAGTTTAGGGGGTATGAACACTGAAGCTTTCTTT	CASSLGGMNTEAFF
.	.	TRBV28	TRBJ2-1	TGTGCCAGCAGGTATATAGGTTCCTACAATGAGCAGTTCTTC	CASRYIGSYNEQFF
.	.	TRBV9	TRBJ1-1	TGTGCCAGCAGCCCCCCAGGTACGGCGGCCAATGAAGCTTTCTTT	CASSPPGTAANEAFF
.	few	TRBV4-1	TRBJ2-1	TGCGCCAGCAGCCACTCCCCGGCTAGGAGCTCCTACAATGAGCAGTTCTTC	CASSHSPARSSYNEQFF
TRBD2	once	TRBV18	TRBJ2-2	TGTGCCAGCTCACCACGGACTAGCGGGGCCGGGGAGCTGTTTTTT	CASSPRTSGAGELFF
.	once	TRBV7-8	TRBJ2-7	TGTGCCAGCAGCACCCGAACCTCCTACGAGCAGTACTTC	CASSTRTSYEQYF
.	.	TRBV7-6	TRBJ1-2	TGTGCCAGCAGCGAAGTTGGCTACACCTTC	CASSEVGYTF
TRBD2	.	TRBV6-5	TRBJ2-3	TGTGCCAGCAGTTGGACTAGCGTATCTAGCACAGATACGCAGTATTTT	CASSWTSVSSTDTQYF
.	.	TRBV28	TRBJ1-2	TGTGCCAGCACCAAACCCCGGGGAGGGAACGATGGCTACACCTTC	CASTKPRGGNDGYTF
.	.	TRBV15	TRBJ2-7	TGTGCCACCAGCAGAGGGGGGGGCCCTATTCCCTACGAGCAGTACTTC	CATSRGGGPIPYEQYF
.	.	TRBV6-5	TRBJ1-2	TGTGCCAGCATGGAGGGACAATTCGGCTACACCTTC	CASMEGQFGYTF
.	.	TRBV18	TRBJ2-3	TGTGCCAGCTCACCGACGGGGGTAATTAGCACAGATACGCAGTATTTT	CASSPTGVISTDTQYF
TRBD2	.	TRBV5-1	TRBJ2-5	TGCGCCAGCAGCCGGAGCGGGGGACAAGGAGAGACCCAGTACTTC	CASSRSGGQGETQYF
.	.	TRBV6-5	TRBJ1-1	TGTGCCAGCAGTCACGACAGAAATGAAGCTTTCTTT	CASSHDRNEAFF
.	.	TRBV19	TRBJ1-5	TGTGCCAGTAGTACGCCGCCTGCTAGCAATCAGCCCCAGCATTTT	CASSTPPASNQPQHF
TRBD1	.	TRBV25-1	TRBJ1-4	TGTGCCAGCAGCGCCCCGGGACAGGAAGAAAAACTGTTTTTT	CASSAPGQEEKLFF
.	.	TRBV6-5	TRBJ2-1	TGTGCCAGCAGTATGAGGGGGACCGCCTACAATGAGCAGTTCTTC	CASSMRGTAYNEQFF
.	.	TRBV9	TRBJ1-4	TGTGCCAGCAGCGGCGGGGCCGGAGGTGAAAAACTGTTTTTT	CASSGGAGGEKLFF
TRBD1	.	TRBV18	TRBJ2-7	TGTGCCAGCTCACCACGACAGGGGGCCTACGAGCAGTACTTC	CASSPRQGAYEQYF
.	.	TRBV12-3/TRBV12-4	TRBJ1-3	TGTGCCAGCAGTGCACCCCCTGGAAACACCATATATTTT	CASSAPPGNTIYF
.	once	TRBV28	TRBJ2-7	TGTGCCAGCACTACTTCTATACAGATACGCTCCTACTACGAGCAGTACTTC	CASTTSIQIRSYYEQYF
TRBD2	.	TRBV5-1	TRBJ2-2	TGCGCCAGCAGCCAGGGACTAGCGGGACCAGCGAACACCGGGGAGCTGTTTTTT	CASSQGLAGPANTGELFF
.	.	TRBV11-1	TRBJ2-4	TGTGCCAGCAGCCGCGGAAACATTCAGTACTTC	CASSRGNIQYF
.	.	TRBV30	TRBJ1-1	TGTGCCTGGAGTGTTGGACAAACGAACACTGAAGCTTTCTTT	CAWSVGQTNTEAFF
TRBD2	.	TRBV5-6	TRBJ2-3	TGTGCCAGCAGCTGGGAGAGACTAGCGGGAGGACGACCCACAGATACGCAGTATTTT	CASSWERLAGGRPTDTQYF
.	.	TRBV18	TRBJ2-5	TGTGCCAGCGTCGGACGGCACCAAGAGACCCAGTACTTC	CASVGRHQETQYF
.	few	TRBV28	TRBJ1-4	TGTGCCAGCAGCTCCGGGGAAAATGAAAAACTGTTTTTT	CASSSGENEKLFF
.	.	TRBV28	TRBJ1-1	TGTGCCAGCAGCTACGAGGGTGCACGGACTGAAGCTTTCTTT	CASSYEGARTEAFF
.	.	TRBV11-3	TRBJ2-1	TGTGCCAGCAGCCCCGGAGGGGCTAATGAGCAGTTCTTC	CASSPGGANEQFF
TRBD1	.	TRBV6-2/TRBV6-3	TRBJ2-1	TGTGCCAGCAGTTACGGTGGGACAGGGGTCAATGAGCAGTTCTTC	CASSYGGTGVNEQFF
.	.	TRBV19	TRBJ1-4	TGTGCCAGTAGTATAATTTCGGGCAGAGTTAATGAAAAACTGTTTTTT	CASSIISGRVNEKLFF
.	once	TRBV19	TRBJ2-5	TGTGCCAGTAGTACCGGCCGGGAGACCCAGTACTTC	CASSTGRETQYF
.	.	TRBV2	TRBJ1-5	TGTGCCAGCAGTGAAGCAGCTCTACTTTGGCATAGCAATCAGCCCCAGCATTTT	CASSEAALLWHSNQPQHF
.	.	TRBV30	TRBJ1-5	TGTGCCTGGAGTGTCCCGGCCCTAAATCAGCCCCAGCATTTT	CAWSVPALNQPQHF
.	.	TRBV7-3	TRBJ2-3	TGTGCCAGCAGCCCTGGACACAGCACAGATACGCAGTATTTT	CASSPGHSTDTQYF